This TCR beta chain comes out of a study of OX40 agonist ivuxolimab in advanced cancers. About the full investigation: The costimulatory receptor OX40 (CD134) was targeted by ivuxolimab, a fully human IgG2 agonistic monoclonal antibody. Intravenous ivuxolimab was administered to patients every 2 weeks at six dose levels: 0.01, 0.1, 0.3, 1.5, 3 and 10 mg/kg. Of the 50 or so patients in dose escalation, around 20 had hepatocellular carcinoma, some 15 had melanoma, 9 had renal cell carcinoma and 9 had head and neck cancer. In the dose-escalation cohort, more than 75% of patients were male, and the mean age was approximately 60 years, with a range of about 23 to 85. Prior anti-PD-1, anti-PD-L1 or anti-CTLA-4 therapy was permitted, and checkpoint inhibitors had been received by around 40% of dose-escalation patients. Partial responses occurred in three dose-escalation patients, of whom one had hepatocellular carcinoma and two had cutaneous melanoma. Peripheral TCRbeta sequencing aimed to test whether ivuxolimab altered TCR sequence diversity and caused clonal T-cell expansion. The monotherapy dose-escalation portion (N ≈ 56 patients) of the phase I ivuxolimab trial is reported in the paper. Study-wide findings and limitations: Clonal expansion of both CD4+ and CD8+ blood T cells was observed from baseline to week 6 at doses 0.1 to 3.0 mg/kg. The antigen specificity of the clonally expanded peripheral T cells was not determined. After ivuxolimab, expanded clones were on average more numerous among CD8+ T cells than among CD4+ T cells. In the 0.1-3.0 mg/kg groups, partial responders had among the lowest normalized peripheral clonal expansion, particularly in CD8+ T cells. Low levels of normalized T-cell clonal expansion were also seen in some patients who did not respond.

The trial excluded patients who had a history of autoimmune disease or were on systemic immunosuppression. Peripheral blood for TCR sequencing was collected from all dose cohorts at baseline, on cycle 4 day 1, and on cycle 7 day 1. The samples were drawn from a first-in-human, open-label, multicenter phase I dose-escalation trial of ivuxolimab. The trial enrolled adults with locally advanced or metastatic head and neck squamous cell, hepatocellular, melanoma or renal cell carcinoma. Before TCR sequencing, CD4+ and CD8+ T cells were separately sorted from peripheral blood. On this clone: It has no known antigen specificity. Per-base qualities were not stored, and no clone one base away is much larger.

The CDR3 runs 15 amino acids, cysteine and phenylalanine included. The kept DNA is CDR3 alone, 45 bases in frame from the first base. A distance of 18 bases separates the germline ends of V and J, which lose 9 bases and 0 bases respectively. CDR1 is given as LNHDA and CDR2 as SQIVND, both from the germline V gene (reference sequence). Genomic DNA was extracted from sorted cells for sequencing of the TCRbeta CDR3 region. TCRbeta CDR3 regions were sequenced using the immunoSEQ Assay. The immuneACCESS repertoire file appears here via TCRdb, limited to in-frame rearrangements. These files lack a portion of the clones; in checked studies, under half of the deficit traces to unresolved V genes, and the cause of the others is not known. Present in this sample are around 40,000 clones, 65% to 85% of which were seen just once. The top ten clones comprise about 5.2% of the sample.

The specimen was CD4+ or CD8+ T cells sorted from blood, collected in a trial of the OX40 agonist ivuxolimab. Recombination linked TRBV19 to TRBJ2-7; perhaps TRBD2 is the D gene, with 5 bases matching. This receptor was identified in an adult with an advanced solid tumor such as melanoma, head and neck, liver or kidney cancer. The CDR3 reads as follows: CASSHSLGSSYEQYF. The nucleotides are TGTGCCAGCAGCCACAGTTTGGGGAGCTCCTACGAGCAGTACTTC. Where the CDR3 stops, the reference TRBV19 and TRBJ2-7 genes take over; the full variable domain is DGGITQSPKYLFRKEGQNVTLSCEQNLNHDAMYWYRQDPGQGLRLIYYSQIVNDFQKGDIAEGYSVSREKKESFPLTVTSAQKNPTAFYLCASSHSLGSSYEQYFGPGTRLTVT.